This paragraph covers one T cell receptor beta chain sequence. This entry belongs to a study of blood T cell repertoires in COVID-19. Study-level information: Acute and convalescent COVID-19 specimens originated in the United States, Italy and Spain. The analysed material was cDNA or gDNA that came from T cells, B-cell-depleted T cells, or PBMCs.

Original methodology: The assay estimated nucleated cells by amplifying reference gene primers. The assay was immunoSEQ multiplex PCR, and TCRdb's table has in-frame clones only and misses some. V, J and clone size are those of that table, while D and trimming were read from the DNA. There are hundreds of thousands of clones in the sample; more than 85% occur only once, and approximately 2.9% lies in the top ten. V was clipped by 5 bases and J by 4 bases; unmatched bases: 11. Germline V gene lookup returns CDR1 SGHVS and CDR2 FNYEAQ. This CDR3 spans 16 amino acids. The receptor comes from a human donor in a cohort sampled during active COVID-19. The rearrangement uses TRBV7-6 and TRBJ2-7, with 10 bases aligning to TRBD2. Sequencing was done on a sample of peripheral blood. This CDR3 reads CASSRGASGSGYEQYF. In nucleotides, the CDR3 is TGTGCCAGCAGCCGAGGGGCTAGCGGGAGCGGGTACGAGCAGTACTTC.